A selection of T cell receptor beta chains follows, all from one sample in a study of cytomegalovirus exposure and HLA in healthy donors. The assay was immunoSEQ multiplex PCR, and TCRdb's table has in-frame clones only and misses some. The sample lists around 100,000 clones, around 66% occurring once. Source material: PBMCs. The receptors stem from a woman between 45 and 65 years old in good health and CMV-seronegative. Each CDR3 is given with its conserved first and last residue. The D gene is left open where the match is weak. Some rows have no size entry. The others give once, few or many, or a class for an expanded clone.

size: -; J: TRBJ2-1; V: TRBV5-6; D: -; DNA: TGTGCCAGCAGCTTGGCCCCGCTAGCTTTTCCCTACAATGAGCAGTTCTTC; CDR3: CASSLAPLAFPYNEQFF
size: few; J: TRBJ1-1; V: TRBV19; D: -; DNA: TGTGCCAGTAGTATAGATACATCGTTATCCACTGAAGCTTTCTTT; CDR3: CASSIDTSLSTEAFF
size: -; J: TRBJ1-3; V: TRBV4-2; D: TRBD1; DNA: TGTGCCAGCAGCCAAGATCTGTGGGACAGCCTATTTGGACGAAACACCATATATTTT; CDR3: CASSQDLWDSLFGRNTIYF
size: -; J: TRBJ2-5; V: TRBV18; D: TRBD1; DNA: TGTGCCAGCTCACCGTCCGGACAGGGGGGTTATATGCAGTACTTC; CDR3: CASSPSGQGGYMQYF
size: -; J: TRBJ1-5; V: TRBV29-1; D: -; DNA: TGCAGCGTTATGGAAGGAGGGGCGTCTGATAACAATCAGCCCCAGCATTTT; CDR3: CSVMEGGASDNNQPQHF
size: -; J: TRBJ1-4; V: TRBV5-1; D: TRBD1; DNA: TGCGCCAGCAGCCGCACAGGGGGCCAAGGTGAAAAACTGTTTTTT; CDR3: CASSRTGGQGEKLFF
size: -; J: TRBJ2-1; V: TRBV27; D: -; DNA: TGTGCCAGCAGTTCCCCATTCGACTCGAACAATGAGCAGTTCTTC; CDR3: CASSSPFDSNNEQFF
size: -; J: TRBJ2-1; V: TRBV18; D: TRBD2; DNA: TGTGCCAGCTCACCACGCCTAGCGGGGGACAATGAGCAGTTCTTC; CDR3: CASSPRLAGDNEQFF
size: few; J: TRBJ2-1; V: TRBV7-7; D: TRBD2; DNA: TGTGCTAGCAGCCGAGGACTAGCGGGGGGGACGTATGAGCAGTTCTTC; CDR3: CASSRGLAGGTYEQFF
size: -; J: TRBJ2-5; V: TRBV5-1; D: TRBD2; DNA: TGCGCCAGCAGCTTTGCGTTAGCGGGGGGTGAGACCCAGTACTTC; CDR3: CASSFALAGGETQYF
size: -; J: TRBJ1-2; V: TRBV25-1; D: TRBD1; DNA: TGTGCCAGCAGTGAACGCCGGACAGGGAACGGCTACACCTTC; CDR3: CASSERRTGNGYTF
size: -; J: TRBJ2-5; V: TRBV28; D: TRBD1; DNA: TGTGCCAGCAGCTCAATCAGGGGGCGCTTAGACCAGTACTTC; CDR3: CASSSIRGRLDQYF
size: -; J: TRBJ1-1; V: TRBV4-1; D: -; DNA: TGCGCCAGCAGGCCCATAGGGGTCGGGACTGAAGCTTTCTTT; CDR3: CASRPIGVGTEAFF
size: -; J: TRBJ1-2; V: TRBV7-6; D: -; DNA: TGTGCCAGCAGCCGACAGGAAATAGGCTACACCTTC; CDR3: CASSRQEIGYTF
size: -; J: TRBJ2-1; V: TRBV6-6; D: TRBD1; DNA: TGTGCCAGCAGTTATGGACAGGGAGGCAATGAGCAGTTCTTC; CDR3: CASSYGQGGNEQFF
size: -; J: TRBJ2-2; V: TRBV19; D: TRBD1; DNA: TGTGCCAGTAGTAAACAGGGGATCCTTAACACCGGGGAGCTGTTTTTT; CDR3: CASSKQGILNTGELFF
size: -; J: TRBJ1-2; V: TRBV10-3; D: -; DNA: TGTGCCATCACGTTGGGGCCAGGGAGGGTTTTCGAGGCCCTGGATTCTAACTATGGCTACACCTTC; CDR3: CAITLGPGRVFEALDSNYGYTF
size: -; J: TRBJ2-2; V: TRBV7-2; D: -; DNA: TGTGCCAGCAGCTTAGTGTCTACTAGCTGGACCGGGGAGCTGTTTTTT; CDR3: CASSLVSTSWTGELFF
size: -; J: TRBJ2-1; V: TRBV19; D: -; DNA: TGTGCCAGTAGTCTTACTAGCAATGAGCAGTTCTTC; CDR3: CASSLTSNEQFF
size: -; J: TRBJ2-3; V: TRBV12-5; D: TRBD2; DNA: TGTGCTAGTGCCCCAATCCGCGGGAGAGGCACAGATACGCAGTATTTT; CDR3: CASAPIRGRGTDTQYF
size: few; J: TRBJ1-2; V: TRBV6-6; D: -; DNA: TGTGCCAGCACCCTAATACAGGGTTATGCCGATGGCTACACCTTC; CDR3: CASTLIQGYADGYTF
size: -; J: TRBJ2-5; V: TRBV7-2; D: TRBD1; DNA: TGTGCCAGCAGCTTGGGGACAGCTTGGGAAGAGACCCAGTACTTC; CDR3: CASSLGTAWEETQYF
size: once; J: TRBJ2-5; V: TRBV5-4; D: TRBD1; DNA: TGTGCCAGCAGCCGACCGGGACAGGGAGAGGGAACCCAGTACTTC; CDR3: CASSRPGQGEGTQYF
size: -; J: TRBJ1-4; V: TRBV12-5; D: -; DNA: TGTGCTAGTGGTTTGTCCCTGAGTGAAAAACTGTTTTTT; CDR3: CASGLSLSEKLFF
size: few; J: TRBJ2-3; V: TRBV11-2; D: TRBD2; DNA: TGTGCCAGCACCCGTAGCGGGGACACAGATACGCAGTATTTT; CDR3: CASTRSGDTDTQYF
size: -; J: TRBJ2-1; V: TRBV11-2; D: TRBD2; DNA: TGTGCCAGCAGCTTTTACAGGGGCAAGCGGGGGGGCTGGGCCAATGAGCAGTTCTTC; CDR3: CASSFYRGKRGGWANEQFF
size: once; J: TRBJ1-4; V: TRBV25-1; D: -; DNA: TGTGCCAGCAGTGATTCTAGCAGCCCGAGCGAAAAACTGTTTTTT; CDR3: CASSDSSSPSEKLFF
size: -; J: TRBJ2-7; V: TRBV5-6; D: TRBD1; DNA: TGTGCCAGCAGCACGACAGGGGGCGGTTACGAGCAGTACTTC; CDR3: CASSTTGGGYEQYF
size: -; J: TRBJ2-1; V: TRBV7-2; D: -; DNA: TGTGCCAGCAGATGGACCGGGGATAGCGGCGCGTTCTTC; CDR3: CASRWTGDSGAFF
size: -; J: TRBJ1-5; V: TRBV5-1; D: -; DNA: TGCGCCAGCAGATATGGACAGTCGAGCGATCAGCCCCAGCATTTT; CDR3: CASRYGQSSDQPQHF
size: -; J: TRBJ2-3; V: TRBV5-6; D: -; DNA: TGTGCCAGCAGCTTTTTAGCCGATACGCAGTATTTT; CDR3: CASSFLADTQYF
size: -; J: TRBJ2-6; V: TRBV5-1; D: -; DNA: TGCGCCAGCAGCCCGAGCGGTTTTACCAACGTCCTGACTTTC; CDR3: CASSPSGFTNVLTF
size: -; J: TRBJ2-1; V: TRBV5-5; D: TRBD2; DNA: TGTGCCAGCAGCTTGGAACTAGCGTCCTACAATGAGCAGTTCTTC; CDR3: CASSLELASYNEQFF
size: -; J: TRBJ1-3; V: TRBV7-9; D: -; DNA: TGTGCCAGCAGCCCCAGGGTTTCGGCTGGAAACACCATATATTTT; CDR3: CASSPRVSAGNTIYF
size: -; J: TRBJ2-5; V: TRBV7-6; D: -; DNA: TGTGCCAGCAGCTTACTAGACGAAGAGACCCAGTACTTC; CDR3: CASSLLDEETQYF
size: -; J: TRBJ1-2; V: TRBV6-1; D: TRBD1; DNA: TGTGCCAGCAATTCCGACAGGGGCTATGGCTACACCTTC; CDR3: CASNSDRGYGYTF
size: -; J: TRBJ1-2; V: TRBV5-1; D: TRBD1; DNA: TGCGCCAGCAGCCCCGGTCCGGGACAGGGGGCGGACACCTTC; CDR3: CASSPGPGQGADTF
size: few; J: TRBJ2-1; V: TRBV18; D: TRBD2; DNA: TGTGCCAGCTCACCGCAGGCTAGCGGAACCAATGAGCAGTTCTTC; CDR3: CASSPQASGTNEQFF
size: -; J: TRBJ2-7; V: TRBV25-1; D: TRBD2; DNA: TGTGCCAGCAGTCCCTGGACTAGCGGCGAGCAGTACTTC; CDR3: CASSPWTSGEQYF
size: -; J: TRBJ2-1; V: TRBV7-8; D: -; DNA: TGTGCCAGCAGCTCCGCCCTCGGGGGTTACAATGAGCAGTTCTTC; CDR3: CASSSALGGYNEQFF
size: few; J: TRBJ1-5; V: TRBV7-8; D: TRBD1; DNA: TGTGCCAGCAGCTTAGGTTTTGGGACAGCGAACATCCAGCCCCAGCATTTT; CDR3: CASSLGFGTANIQPQHF
size: -; J: TRBJ1-1; V: TRBV7-9; D: -; DNA: TGTGCCAGCAGCTTAGACAGGGACACTGAAGCTTTCTTT; CDR3: CASSLDRDTEAFF